This T cell receptor (beta chain) was sequenced in a study of PD-1 blockade in classical Hodgkin lymphoma (dated by TCRdb to about 2020). At the level of the whole study: Nivolumab dosing was 3 mg/kg intravenously every 2 weeks, continuing until either disease progression or unacceptable toxicity. To define a peripheral blood immune signature of response to PD-1 blockade in classical Hodgkin lymphoma, the study combined TCR beta sequencing with CyTOF.

This specimen's time point label, per the study, means: cycle 4 day 1 (C4D1), after 6 weeks of nivolumab. All trial patients had relapsed after autologous stem cell transplantation, with cohorts A, B and C differing in prior brentuximab vedotin exposure. A total of 50 to 70 patients with relapsed/refractory classical Hodgkin lymphoma made up the trial cohort, and each patient's best overall response was complete response, partial response or progressive disease. Single-agent nivolumab was administered to trial patients in the multi-cohort phase II CheckMate 205 trial. An independent review committee assessed best overall response by applying the 2007 International Working Group response criteria. PBMCs from the trial were collected at three points: immediately before nivolumab initiation (C1D1), and during therapy at cycle 2 day 1 and cycle 4 day 1. Peripheral blood was collected in 8 mL Vacutainer Cell Preparation Tubes, from which PBMCs were isolated by centrifugation and then cryopreserved.

Relative to germline, V is 4 bases shorter and J is 5 bases shorter, with 21 bases between their ends. Spanning cysteine to phenylalanine, the CDR3 consists of 18 amino acids. The CDR3 DNA has 54 bases and is translated from base 1. CDR1 SGHVS and CDR2 FQNEAQ are derived from the germline V gene. Summary of the overall study and its limitations: Baseline TCR diversity was reported to be lower in newly diagnosed patients than in healthy donors, and even lower in relapsed/refractory patients. The study was limited to a single clinical trial cohort, and causes of repertoire differences, possibly disease activity or prior therapy, remained undefined. Among trial patients, those achieving complete response had baseline diversity similar to that of newly diagnosed patients, while diversity was significantly lower in partial responders and progressors. Lower diversity was observed in patients in whom nivolumab was started less than 1 year after ASCT, and these patients were excluded from later analyses so that confounding by immune reconstitution would be avoided. CD4+ but not CD8+ TCR diversity rose significantly by C4D1 (p=0.0027 vs p=0.16), most apparent in complete responders (p=0.02).

Genomic DNA was extracted with the Qiagen DNeasy kit from unsorted PBMCs and from negatively selected CD4+ and CD8+ fractions. TCR beta CDR3 regions were subjected to amplification by immunoSEQ multiplex PCR with primers that anneal to V and J segments. A synthetic immune receptor repertoire was used to minimize amplification bias, and remaining bias was computationally removed after sequencing. Under the source paper's analysis protocol: Custom Python scripts were used to quantify repertoire diversity as the Shannon entropy index. Unsorted, CD4+ and CD8+ repertoires were analyzed separately, except for combined analyses in which CD4+ and CD8+ sequences were merged in silico. A clone counted as expanded when the clone's frequency after treatment rose at least 2-fold relative to C1D1, and clones undetected at baseline were given a pseudocount of 0.5. Singleton clones were defined as clones with 0 or 1 copy at C1D1, and non-singleton clones were defined as clones with 2 or more copies. Clones expanded in unsorted samples were assigned a CD4+, CD8+ or unknown annotation through matching of protein sequences in sorted samples from the same patient. Diversity changes from C1D1 to C4D1 were tested in paired samples using Wilcoxon tests. TCRdb holds this immuneACCESS table with in-frame rearrangements only. Some clones are missing; in checked studies, unresolved V genes explain under half, and the rest has no known cause. The V and J calls and clone size were taken over from that table, and D and trimming were inferred from the DNA. A total of fewer than 10,000 clones appear in this sample, over 80% of them only once. 40% to 55% of the sample is in the top ten clones.

Comments on this clone: What this receptor recognizes is not known. There are no base qualities to consult, and no much larger clone falls within one base.

Sequenced here: peripheral blood mononuclear cells (PBMCs), sampled before the fourth cycle of nivolumab. The V and J segments used are TRBV7-8 and TRBJ2-6, with no confidently assigned D gene. The source of this sequence is a human donor with classical Hodgkin lymphoma. The CDR3 region has the sequence CASSSSYYPQSRANVLTF. The DNA is TGTGCCAGCAGCTCAAGCTATTACCCACAAAGTCGGGCCAACGTCCTGACTTTC.